This TCR beta chain originates from a study of identical twins. Study findings and constraints: These conclusions were based on statistical analysis (cross-sectional, not following the same donors).

CDR1 SGHRS and CDR2 YFSETQ come from the germline V gene. This CDR3 is 14 amino acids long. The V end lost 6 bases, the J end lost 7 bases, and 19 bases lay between the germline ends. About this clonotype: Antigen unknown.

TCRdb ran MiXCR on the 5' RACE reads and lists one entry per CDR3 protein. Of hundreds of thousands of distinct CDR3 sequences in the sample, roughly 9.4% were seen once. V is TRBV5-1 and J is TRBJ1-2, with D possibly TRBD1 on 6 matching bases. Sequencing was done on a sample of memory (CD45RO+) T cells sorted from blood. This receptor was taken from a woman under 30 in good health. Here the CDR3 reads CASIETAGAAGYTF. The CDR3 DNA follows: TGCGCCAGCATAGAAACGGCAGGGGCCGCTGGCTACACCTTC.